This T cell receptor (beta chain) was observed in a study of blood T cell repertoires in COVID-19 (dated by TCRdb to 2020 to 2022). General notes on the study: The collaborator samples originated in the United States, Italy and Spain and spanned the acute and convalescent phases of COVID-19. The material from the prospective study consisted of cDNA or gDNA derived from T cells, B-cell-depleted T cells, or PBMCs. Deeply sampled blood TCRbeta repertoires from subjects exposed to, actively infected with, or recovered from COVID-19 were included in the dataset. The repertoires were made available in a free public database intended to serve as a resource for research on the immune response to SARS-CoV-2. The samples were drawn from the first 160 participants of the ongoing ImmuneRACE study and from 1,254 subjects provided by 6 global collaborators. Nearly every sample came with metadata listing a de-identified subject ID, COVID-19 status, age in years and sex. Where available, HLA class I and class II types were taken from metadata supplied by the sample provider and were not determined by assay-based typing.

TCRbeta CDR3 regions were amplified from genomic DNA using the immunoSEQ Assay, a bias-controlled multiplex PCR. Regarding the original processing steps: The number of nucleated cells in each sample was estimated by amplification of reference gene primers within the assay. Sequence reads were collapsed and filtered to measure the absolute abundance of every unique TCRbeta CDR3 rearrangement. For each sample, productive Simpson clonality was calculated by taking the square root of Simpson's diversity index across productive rearrangements. Drawn from immuneACCESS, this table holds only the in-frame rearrangements with V and J called that TCRdb kept. Clones are partly lost; checked studies trace under half to an unresolved V gene and leave the rest unexplained. V, J and clone size reflect that table, while D and trimming were determined from the DNA. This sample holds roughly 500,000 clones; roughly nine tenths were observed only once. The top ten constitute 8.3% of the sample.

Enrolling through a virtual design, the prospective study's participants ranged in age from roughly 18 to 89 years and lived across around 25 United States geographic areas. To assign participants to cohorts, the prospective study relied on clinical history that participants themselves reported in a screening survey and a study questionnaire. Recovered participants in ImmuneRACE Cohort 3 were defined by two consecutive negative NP/OP PCR tests, clearance by a healthcare professional, or resolution of symptoms. Mobile phlebotomists in the prospective study collected whole blood, serum and a nasopharyngeal or oropharyngeal swab from every participant. Participants in the prospective study had the option to provide additional blood draws and questionnaires over a roughly 2-month period. Prospective study blood samples were shipped either frozen or at room temperature before DNA extraction. Results and caveats for the whole study, not just this receptor: The quantity of clinical and demographic metadata differed by source and by participant and was supplied without curation.

V loses 2 bases of germline sequence and J loses 0 bases, and the interval between the two ends is 6 bases. From a lookup of the germline V gene, CDR1 and CDR2 are MNHNS and SASEGT. The CDR3, cysteine through phenylalanine, is 14 amino acids long. Only the CDR3 DNA stays, 42 bases, in frame from base 1. On this clone: It has no known antigen specificity. No clone much larger than this one lies a single base away; base qualities are absent.

The chain is encoded by TRBV6-1 joined to TRBJ2-3, with the D gene not clear enough to name. The TCR comes from a woman aged 60-75 years who had recovered from COVID-19. What was sequenced was PBMCs or T cells enriched from blood (not recorded which). The bases read TGTGCCAGCAGTGAACTAGGTAGCACAGATACGCAGTATTTT. It translates as CASSELGSTDTQYF.